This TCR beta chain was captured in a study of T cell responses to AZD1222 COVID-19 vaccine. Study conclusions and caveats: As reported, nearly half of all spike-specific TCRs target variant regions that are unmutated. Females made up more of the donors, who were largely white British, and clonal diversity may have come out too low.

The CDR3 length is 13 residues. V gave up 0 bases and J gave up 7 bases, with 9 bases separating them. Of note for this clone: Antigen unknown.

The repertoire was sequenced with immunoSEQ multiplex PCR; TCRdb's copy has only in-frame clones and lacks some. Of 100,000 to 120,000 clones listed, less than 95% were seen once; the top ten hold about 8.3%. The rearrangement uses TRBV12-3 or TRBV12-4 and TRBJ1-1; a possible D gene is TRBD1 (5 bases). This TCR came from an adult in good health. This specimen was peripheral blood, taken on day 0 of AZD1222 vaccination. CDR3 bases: TGTGCCAGCAGTTTAGCAGGGGTCGGTGAAGCTTTCTTT. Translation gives CASSLAGVGEAFF.